The TCR beta chain under discussion was sequenced for a study of T cell changes during pregnancy in multiple sclerosis. The CDR3 covers 14 residues. Germline V gene sequence: CDR1 SGHNT, CDR2 YYREEE (reference sequence). V was cut by 1 base and J by 2 bases, with 9 bases left in between. There are a few counts of this clone. Here immunoSEQ multiplex PCR was the method, and the copy in TCRdb shows in-frame clones only, minus some. The table has tens of thousands of clones, 92% seen once. The sequence was collected from a female donor with multiple sclerosis, enrolled in a pregnancy study. Here the sequenced sample was CD4+ T cells from peripheral blood mononuclear cells, taken after pregnancy. The chain has TRBV5-4 and TRBJ2-5; unclear D gene. CDR3 region: CASSLTSVQETQYF. DNA of the CDR3: TGTGCCAGCAGCTTGACGAGCGTGCAAGAGACCCAGTACTTC.